One sample yielded the 26 T cell receptor beta chains listed below, sequenced in a study of blood T cell repertoires in COVID-19. Some clones are missing from TCRdb's copy, which holds only in-frame ones; the method was immunoSEQ multiplex PCR. The sample lists some 230,000 clones; roughly 80% were seen once. The specimen sequenced was PBMCs or T cells enriched from blood (not recorded which). The receptors originated from a woman in her forties with acute COVID-19.

This chain links TRBV14 with TRBJ2-5; TRBD2 is a possible D gene (6 bases). Germline V gene data show CDR1 as SGHDN and CDR2 as FVKESK. The CDR3 covers 14 residues. With 4 bases removed from V and 5 bases from J, the gap between germline ends came to 14 bases. CDR3 loop: CASSRPGGMETQYF. The CDR3 DNA follows: TGTGCCAGCAGCCGCCCGGGCGGGATGGAGACCCAGTACTTC.

The chain employs TRBV6-5 and TRBJ2-7; D possibly corresponds to TRBD1 (5 bases). The CDR3 covers 14 residues. CDR1 is MNHEY, CDR2 SVGAGI, per germline. Trimming cost V 0 bases and J 5 bases, with 11 bases left between them. CDR3 in DNA: TGTGCCAGCAGTTACTCAGGCAGGGCGGACGAGCAGTACTTC. This sequence encodes CASSYSGRADEQYF.

V usage is TRBV19 and J usage is TRBJ1-1; D call uncertain. The CDR3 consists of 14 residues. With 4 bases removed from V and 6 bases from J, the gap between germline ends came to 15 bases. In germline, CDR1 is LNHDA, CDR2 SQIVND (reference sequence). The CDR3 loop reads CASSSPGSIAEAFF. The CDR3 coding sequence is TGTGCCAGTAGTAGTCCGGGTTCAATCGCTGAAGCTTTCTTT.

The rearrangement uses TRBV15 and TRBJ2-1; possibly TRBD2 for D (7 bases). The CDR3 loop spans 15 amino acids. Per the germline V gene, CDR1 is LNHNV and CDR2 is YYDKDF (reference sequence). The V gene lost 5 bases and the J gene lost 8 bases, with 19 bases spanning the gap. The CDR3 DNA is TGTGCCACCAGCCTCGGCCTCCCGGGGGGCGATGAGCAGTTCTTC. Its translation is CATSLGLPGGDEQFF.

The V and J genes are TRBV2 and TRBJ2-1; perhaps TRBD2 as D (6 bases). Trimming stripped 0 bases from V and 14 bases from J, with 11 bases between. Per the germline V gene, CDR1 is SNHLY and CDR2 is FYNNEI. The CDR3 totals 12 residues. CDR3 in amino acids: CASSEAGEAEFF. The CDR3 DNA follows: TGTGCCAGCAGTGAAGCCGGGGAGGCGGAGTTCTTC. Together with reference TRBV2 and TRBJ2-1, the CDR3 gives the full variable domain: EPEVTQTPSHQVTQMGQEVILRCVPISNHLYFYWYRQILGQKVEFLVSFYNNEISEKSEIFDDQFSVERPDGSNFTLKIRSTKLEDSAMYFCASSEAGEAEFFGPGTRLTVL.

The rearrangement links TRBV7-2 to TRBJ2-7, with D possibly matching TRBD1 (6 bases). The CDR3 covers 14 residues. Germline V gene lookup returns CDR1 SGHTA and CDR2 FQGNSA. The V and J ends lost 3 bases and 2 bases respectively, with 11 bases between them. CDR3 residues: CASSLLQGAYEQYF. For the CDR3, the DNA is TGTGCCAGCAGCTTGCTACAGGGAGCCTACGAGCAGTACTTC.

The CDR3 nucleotides read TGCGCCAGCAGCCAGGTTGAGGGGGCAGAGGGAAACACCATATATTTT. Its translation is CASSQVEGAEGNTIYF. This chain connects TRBV4-1 to TRBJ1-3; 7 bases are shared with TRBD1. The germline CDR1 and CDR2 sequences are MGHRA and YSYEKL. The CDR3 has 16 amino acids. The trim removed 3 bases at V and 4 bases at J, leaving 9 bases unmatched.

This clone was counted only a few times. This chain uses TRBV30 with TRBJ2-5, with D maybe TRBD1 (6 bases). The CDR3 runs to 14 residues. Germline V gives CDR1 GTSNPN, CDR2 SVGIG (reference sequence). V lost 2 bases and J 1 base, leaving 11 bases between the germline ends. The CDR3 DNA follows: TGTGCCTGGAGTACGACAGGTCTCCAAGAGACCCAGTACTTC. Protein: CAWSTTGLQETQYF.

The V call is TRBV3-1 (or the pseudogene TRBV3-2), the J call TRBJ2-2; the D is unclear. CDR1 is LGHDT, CDR2 YNNKEL, per germline (reference sequence). The length of the CDR3 is 11 residues. The V end lost 5 bases, the J end lost 7 bases, and 5 bases lay between the germline ends. CDR3 sequence: CASSYIGELFF. DNA for the CDR3: TGTGCCAGCAGCTATATCGGGGAGCTGTTTTTT.

The chain is built from TRBV5-5 and TRBJ1-5; the match to TRBD1 covers 7 bases. Trimming took 3 bases from V and 1 from J; bases not matched to a gene: 4. This CDR3 has 15 residues. In germline, CDR1 is SGHKS, CDR2 YYEKEE (reference sequence). DNA of the CDR3: TGTGCCAGCAGCTGGACAGGAGGGAGCAATCAGCCCCAGCATTTT. Protein sequence: CASSWTGGSNQPQHF.

This clone was recorded a few times. V usage is TRBV27 and J usage is TRBJ1-3; no firm D call. CDR3 length: 15 amino acids. Trimming took 0 bases from V and 4 from J, leaving 10 bases between them. Germline V lookup: CDR1 MNHEY, CDR2 SMNVEV (reference sequence). DNA of the CDR3: TGTGCCAGCAGTTTATCCCCCCCGGGGGGAAACACCATATATTTT. Translating it yields CASSLSPPGGNTIYF.

This chain connects TRBV7-3 to TRBJ2-1, with D unclear. CDR3 size: 15 residues. V was shortened by 4 bases and J by 0 bases, with 10 bases between the two germline ends. Per the germline V gene, CDR1 is SGHTA and CDR2 is FQGTGA. CDR3 sequence: CASSSTQSSYNEQFF. Here the CDR3 DNA reads TGTGCCAGCAGCTCTACACAGAGCTCCTACAATGAGCAGTTCTTC. The full variable domain, with the rest looked up from reference TRBV7-3 and TRBJ2-1, is GAGVSQTPSNKVTEKGKYVELRCDPISGHTALYWYRQSLGQGPEFLIYFQGTGAADDSGLPNDRFFAVRPEGSVSTLKIQRTERGDSAVYLCASSSTQSSYNEQFFGPGTRLTVL.

The chain combines TRBV15 with TRBJ1-2; maybe TRBD1 (6 bases). There are 16 residues in the CDR3. The V gene's germline CDR1 is LNHNV and CDR2 YYDKDF (reference sequence). Deletions cut 0 bases from V and 5 bases from J, with 16 bases between. CDR3 DNA sequence: TGTGCCACCAGCAGAGATACCCCCAGGGGTGAATATGGCTACACCTTC. Translated: CATSRDTPRGEYGYTF.

This clone occurred a few times. This chain joins TRBV3-1 (or the pseudogene TRBV3-2) and TRBJ2-7; 13 positions agree with TRBD2. In germline, CDR1 is LGHDT, CDR2 YNNKEL (reference sequence). The trim removed 0 bases at V and 5 bases at J, leaving 7 bases unmatched. CDR3 length: 17 amino acids. DNA for the CDR3: TGTGCCAGCAGCCAAGAGAGACTAGCGGGGGGCCGGAACGAGCAGTACTTC. This gives the protein CASSQERLAGGRNEQYF.

J is TRBJ2-3 and V is TRBV29-1; 8 positions match TRBD1. CDR3 size: 12 residues. Per germline, CDR1 SQVTM and CDR2 ANQGSEA. Unmatched junction bases numbered 0, after V lost 6 bases and J lost 1 base. The CDR3 DNA is TGCAGCGTGACAGGGGGCACAGATACGCAGTATTTT. Translation gives CSVTGGTDTQYF.

This clone occurred once. The V call is TRBV4-1, the J call TRBJ1-1; no firm D call. Deletions cut 0 bases from V and 1 base from J, with 9 bases between. From germline, CDR1 is MGHRA and CDR2 YSYEKL. CDR3 length: 15 residues. In nucleotides, the CDR3 is TGCGCCAGCAGCCAAGATAGTCTCGGGAACACTGAAGCTTTCTTT. Residues: CASSQDSLGNTEAFF.

V usage is TRBV6-5 and J usage is TRBJ2-2; 7 bases are a match to TRBD1. The CDR3 has 14 residues. Germline CDR1 is MNHEY and CDR2 is SVGAGI. With 6 bases clipped from V and 7 bases from J, the junction kept 8 bases outside the gene matches. The CDR3 bases are TGTGCCAGCAGCCGTCGACAGGGCCGCGGGGAGCTGTTTTTT. Translation: CASSRRQGRGELFF.

This chain uses TRBV12-3 or TRBV12-4 with TRBJ1-5; 7 nucleotides match TRBD1. V lost 8 bases, J lost 3 bases, and 4 bases stayed unmatched. CDR3 length: 13 residues. Here the CDR3 DNA reads TGTGCCAGCCAACAGGGGACCAATCAGCCCCAGCATTTT. It encodes CASQQGTNQPQHF.

This clone has just a few counts. The genes are TRBV18 and TRBJ2-5; D may be TRBD2 (6 bases). The CDR3 is 17 residues long. Germline CDR1 KGHSH, CDR2 LQKENI. V lost 3 bases and J 5 bases, leaving 22 bases between the germline ends. The CDR3, as DNA: TGTGCCAGCTCACCGGAACTAGCTCCCCGTACGGCCGAGACCCAGTACTTC. Amino acid sequence: CASSPELAPRTAETQYF. Supplemented by reference TRBV18 and TRBJ2-5, the full variable domain reads NAGVMQNPRHLVRRRGQEARLRCSPMKGHSHVYWYRQLPEEGLKFMVYLQKENIIDESGMPKERFSAEFPKEGPSILRIQQVVRGDSAAYFCASSPELAPRTAETQYFGPGTRLLVL.

This clone has only one observation. The junction and the germline gene differ at one end; a read error may be behind it. The chain combines TRBV7-2 with TRBJ1-2, with D possibly being TRBD1 (5 bases). CDR1 is SGHTA, CDR2 FQGNSA, per germline. This CDR3 contains 12 residues. Here the CDR3 reads CASSLAWGGPIF. CDR3 DNA sequence: TGTGCCAGCAGCTTAGCGTGGGGGGGACCGATTTTC.

The chain combines TRBV4-1 with TRBJ2-7; 10 nucleotides line up with TRBD1. This CDR3 spans 16 amino acids. Germline V lookup: CDR1 MGHRA, CDR2 YSYEKL. Germline trimming cut 3 bases from V and 1 base from J; bases unmatched to any gene: 6. The CDR3 coding sequence is TGCGCCAGCAGCCACGCCTCGGGACAGGGGTCCTACGAGCAGTACTTC. Amino acid sequence: CASSHASGQGSYEQYF.

This chain connects TRBV4-3 to TRBJ1-4; D unclear. Trimming shortened V by 0 bases and J by 4 bases, and 9 bases separated the two germline ends. The CDR3 totals 15 residues. Per the germline V gene, CDR1 is LGHNA and CDR2 is YSLEER. The CDR3 nucleotides are TGCGCCAGCAGCCAAGAGGTCAGGCGTAATGAAAAACTGTTTTTT. Protein sequence: CASSQEVRRNEKLFF.

Note on this clone: The sample carries other DNA sequences with the same CDR3. The rearrangement joins TRBV5-1 to TRBJ1-1, with D hard to call. The germline V and J ends were trimmed by 0 bases and 2 bases, with 8 bases remaining between them. The length of the CDR3 is 14 residues. Germline V gives CDR1 SGHRS, CDR2 YFSETQ. The CDR3 region is CASSLGQANTEAFF. Here the CDR3 DNA reads TGCGCCAGCAGCTTGGGGCAGGCCAACACTGAAGCTTTCTTT.

The chain links TRBV28 to TRBJ1-1; unclear D gene. The CDR3 loop spans 12 amino acids. V shed 1 base and J shed 7 bases, with 7 bases lying between them. In germline, CDR1 is MDHEN, CDR2 SYDVKM. The chain's CDR3 is CASSLYPGEAFF. The CDR3 coding sequence is TGTGCCAGCAGTTTATACCCCGGTGAAGCTTTCTTT.

V usage is TRBV29-1 and J usage is TRBJ2-1, with 9 positions matching TRBD2. After removal of 5 bases from V and 7 bases from J, the junction contained 6 bases not matched to a gene. Per the germline V gene, CDR1 is SQVTM and CDR2 is ANQGSEA. This CDR3 contains 13 residues. The CDR3 DNA is TGCAGCGTTACTGCGGGAGGGCCGAATGAGCAGTTCTTC. It specifies CSVTAGGPNEQFF.

V usage is TRBV7-8 and J usage is TRBJ2-4; the match to TRBD2 covers 8 bases. V shed 3 bases and J 0 bases; nucleotides not matched to a gene: 4. Per the germline V gene, CDR1 is SGHVS and CDR2 is FQNEAQ. The CDR3 totals 16 residues. The CDR3 sequence: CASSFVGGVAKNIQYF. The CDR3 DNA reads as TGTGCCAGCAGCTTCGTCGGGGGGGTAGCCAAAAACATTCAGTACTTC.